This T cell receptor beta chain originates from a study of shared clonotypes between healthy human individuals (dated by TCRdb to about 2020). Regarding the complete study: A couple of women and a few men aged 18 to 49 years were included in the cohort. For each donor, CD4 naive and CD4 memory were each run on three plates, CD8 naive on two plates, and CD8 memory on one plate. The study deeply sequenced blood TCR repertoires of roughly five healthy adults to estimate repertoire size and the extent of clonotype sharing between individuals. Different laboratories and diverse techniques were used to prepare libraries and sequence TCR repertoires, to increase sequencing depth and limit assay-specific biases. Each donor's leukapheresis produced roughly between roughly 0.85 and 9 billion PBMCs.

Healthy HIV-negative adults with no recently reported acute infections or vaccinations were included as donors. Every donor was a Caucasian adult residing in Nashville, Tennessee, USA. CD4+ T cells were enriched by magnetic negative selection; naive cells were then positively selected on CD45RA, and the negative fraction formed the memory subset. After blood collection by leukapheresis, PBMCs were isolated using Ficoll-Histopaque density gradient centrifugation and then cryopreserved in the vapor phase of liquid nitrogen. Analytical flow cytometry was used to check the purity and quantity of each magnetically sorted T cell population. Genomic DNA was isolated from each sorted fraction and quantified by UV absorbance on a Nanodrop 2000c. This clone appeared once. Its antigen remains unidentified. Within one base of it there is no much larger clone, and no base qualities were kept. Beyond this particular receptor, the publication reports: Only blood was sampled, and tissue TCR repertoires likely differ from those in blood. Because the study included a small number of donors, the genetic and exposure-history diversity represented was limited. Estimated clonotype richness was generally larger for naive than for memory subsets. Rarefaction of sorted-subset datasets indicated incomplete sequencing despite the large sequencing depth. Roughly 5.2% of naive CD4, approximately 3.7% of naive CD8, approximately 2% of memory CD4, and around 0.42% of memory CD8 clonotypes were shared across several donors. Based on pairwise subsampling, the degree of clonotype sharing among donors was expected to be affected by sequencing depth. Higher generation probabilities were observed for clonotypes shared by all four sorted-subset donors than for non-shared clonotypes.

Using the deep immunoSEQ assay, TCR CDR3 regions were amplified from genomic DNA by multiplex PCR. Extracted genomic DNA from each cell subset was spread evenly across all wells of several immunoSEQ 96-well plates, with each plate serving as a replicate. Each replicate PCR for sorted subsets received around 200 ng genomic DNA, equal to tens of thousands of T cell genomes. Purified libraries were measured with a Qubit 3.0 fluorometer, size-checked on a Bioanalyzer 2100, and measured again with the KAPA Library Quantification kit. Every immunoSEQ 96-well plate was sequenced on a dedicated single-read 150-cycle Illumina NextSeq 550 flow cell. The authors processed their data as follows. Because the immunoSEQ output included only junctional sequences and no quality scores, the filtering could not be the same as the filtering used for full-length reads. Sequences were annotated with PyIR, a Python wrapper for IgBLAST v1.9, using IMGT germline references to assign V/J genes and CDR3. Reads with weak V/J assignments (E-value above 1e-6), missing CDR3, stop codons, out-of-frame junctions, or ambiguous translated residues were removed. A V3J clonotype was defined by an identical inferred V gene, J gene, and CDR3 amino acid sequence. The percentage overlap between two repertoires was calculated by dividing the number of shared unique clonotypes by the size of the smaller repertoire. Richness of each repertoire was evaluated using RTK rarefaction, the Chao1 estimator, and Recon v2.1 estimates of unobserved clonotypes. Generation probabilities for all TCRbeta clonotypes obtained by the gDNA method from a handful of donors were computed using OLGA. TCRdb took this table from immuneACCESS and kept in-frame rearrangements with V and J called. Such tables lack part of the clones; where checked against another copy, unresolved V genes explain under half of the gap, and the rest is unexplained. D and trimming come from the DNA, and the V and J calls and clone size come from that table. This sample gives around 1 million clones in total; around three quarters of them show up just once. Nearly 1.5% of the sample is in the top ten clones.

Measured from the cysteine to the phenylalanine, the CDR3 is 15 residues long. This entry keeps only the CDR3 DNA: 45 bases, framed from base 1. As encoded in the germline V gene, CDR1 is MGHRA while CDR2 is YSYEKL. At the junction V is shortened by 0 bases and J by 1 base; bases outside the gene matches: 3. The V and J segments used are TRBV4-1 and TRBJ2-7; TRBD1 agrees with 7 junctional bases. The receptor comes from a man younger than 30 in good health. Material: memory CD4+ T cells sorted from blood. Sample cell subset or site, as interpreted from the label and publication: CD45RA-negative fraction. The DNA is TGCGCCAGCAGCCAAGAGGACAGGAGTTCCTACGAGCAGTACTTC. Its translation reads: CASSQEDRSSYEQYF.